Given below is one T cell receptor (beta chain) in context. This record comes from a study of blood T cell repertoires in COVID-19. Study as a whole: Acute and convalescent COVID-19 samples came from the United States, Italy and Spain. PBMCs, B-cell-depleted T cells, or T cells provided the cDNA or gDNA that made up the material.

As originally analysed: Amplified reference gene primers provided the basis for estimating nucleated cell counts. Assay used: immunoSEQ multiplex PCR; TCRdb lists only in-frame clones, some missing. Clone size and V and J calls were adopted from that table, with D and trimming inferred from the DNA. The sample comprises more than 150,000 clones, 80% of which are singletons, and under 0.75% rests with the top ten. This CDR3 spans 16 amino acids. V lost 3 bases and J 8 bases, leaving 19 bases between the germline ends. Germline assignment: CDR1 LGHNA and CDR2 YSLEER. The J gene is TRBJ1-4, the V gene TRBV4-3; the D gene is possibly TRBD1 (6 bases). The clonotype comes from a man aged 60-69 years with acute or convalescent COVID-19. The specimen sequenced was peripheral blood. This chain's CDR3 is CASSQGAGVSREKLFF. Written as DNA, the CDR3 is TGCGCCAGCAGCCAGGGGGCAGGGGTTAGTCGAGAAAAACTGTTTTTT.